This paragraph reports one TCR beta chain. Per the study methods: Reference gene primer amplification yielded estimated nucleated cell counts. Using immunoSEQ multiplex PCR, the repertoire was profiled, and TCRdb retains in-frame clones only, with some absent. V, J and clone size derive from that table, while D and trimming were established from the DNA sequence. The top ten hold around an eighth of the sample, which has about 190,000 clones, around nine tenths seen once. During active infection, Seattle patients enrolled and were then monitored through disease. The data were taken from a study of blood T cell repertoires in COVID-19. Study details: From the United States, Italy and Spain came samples of acute and convalescent COVID-19.

This receptor was taken from a woman aged 70-85 years with COVID-19, enrolled during active disease. The sequenced material came from peripheral blood.

The CDR3 nucleotides read TGTGCCTGGAGTTTGGGCCTGGACACCATATATTTT. As protein: CAWSLGLDTIYF. This chain links TRBV30 with TRBJ1-3; D unclear. The germline CDR1 and CDR2 sequences are GTSNPN and SVGIG (reference sequence). This CDR3 is 12 amino acids long. V lost 2 bases, J lost 8 bases, and 10 bases lay in between.